The entry that follows covers one TCR beta chain sequence. Only CD45RO-negative cells positively selected for CCR7 counted as naive CD8 cells, so terminally differentiated effector memory CD45RA+ cells were excluded. Germline V gene lookup returns CDR1 MGHDK and CDR2 SYGVNS. Trimming shortened V by 0 bases and J by 2 bases, and 16 bases separated the two germline ends. The CDR3 covers 18 residues. These data originate in a study of shared clonotypes between healthy human individuals. The protocol was immunoSEQ multiplex PCR, while the TCRdb copy is restricted to in-frame clones and leaves out a portion. The sample yields around 2.1 million clones, 85% to 95% seen once.

The source is a man younger than 35 in good health. Some clones in this sample may be carry-over from other donors' samples. Sequencing used naive CD8+ T cells from PBMCs. This chain connects TRBV25-1 to TRBJ2-2, with D unresolved. The CDR3 is CASSEYLHSPTNTGELFF. CDR3 DNA: TGTGCCAGCAGTGAATATCTACACAGCCCCACCAACACCGGGGAGCTGTTTTTT.